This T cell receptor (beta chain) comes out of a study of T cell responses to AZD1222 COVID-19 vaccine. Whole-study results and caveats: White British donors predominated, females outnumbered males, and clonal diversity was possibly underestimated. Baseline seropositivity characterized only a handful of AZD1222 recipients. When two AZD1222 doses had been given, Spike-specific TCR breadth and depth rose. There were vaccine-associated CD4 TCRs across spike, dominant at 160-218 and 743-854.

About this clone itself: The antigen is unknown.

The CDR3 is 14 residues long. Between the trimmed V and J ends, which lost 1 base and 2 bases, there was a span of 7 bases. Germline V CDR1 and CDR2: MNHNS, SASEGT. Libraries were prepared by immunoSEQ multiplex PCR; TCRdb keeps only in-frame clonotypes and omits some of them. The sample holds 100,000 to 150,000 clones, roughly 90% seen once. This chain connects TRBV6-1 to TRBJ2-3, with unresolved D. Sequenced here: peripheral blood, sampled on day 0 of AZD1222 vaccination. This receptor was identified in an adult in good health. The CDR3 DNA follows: TGTGCCAGCAGTGAAGAGGGTTACACAGATACGCAGTATTTT. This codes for CASSEEGYTDTQYF.